This TCR beta chain was sequenced during a study of Graves' ophthalmopathy and Graves' hyperthyroidism. RNA transcripts yielded amplified TCR beta CDR3 regions. Second-round multiplex PCR followed a first-round RT-PCR using HTBI primers. MiXCR, applied by TCRdb to the multiplex PCR reads, yields one record per CDR3 protein. The data show 500,000 to 800,000 distinct CDR3 sequences, roughly 39% seen once. Germline V gene sequence: CDR1 SGHVS, CDR2 FNYEAQ. The length of the CDR3 is 15 residues. Having ophthalmopathy, the donors showed moderate-to-severe activity, CAS ≥3 and NOSPECS ≥4, with disease lasting under 3 months. Diagnosis used clinical symptoms, serum thyroxine, TRAb, thyroid ultrasound and orbital computed tomography. About this clonotype: Its target is not known. A much bigger clone sits one base away, suggesting this may be a read error.

Findings and caveats of the study: Cross-validated, the 13-signature model showed 87.88%/81.08% sensitivity/specificity, and 80%/75% in the test set. Most expanded clonotypes from thyroid (those above 0.001 frequency) were also found in blood.

The rearrangement joins TRBV7-6 to TRBJ2-7; 9 nucleotides agree with TRBD1. The clonotype comes from an adult man with Graves' ophthalmopathy. Specimen: peripheral blood. The CDR3 nucleotides read TGTGCCAGCAGCTTCGGCGGGACAGGGAACTACCAGCAGTACTTC. Encoded protein: CASSFGGTGNYQQYF. The entire variable domain, with the rest obtained from reference TRBV7-6 and TRBJ2-7, is as follows: GAGVSQSPRYKVTKRGQDVALRCDPISGHVSLYWYRQALGQGPEFLTYFNYEAQQDKSGLPNDRFSAERPEGSISTLTIQRTEQRDSAMYRCASSFGGTGNYQQYFGPGTRLTVT.